This entry lists 23 T cell receptor beta chains sequenced from one sample in a study of T-cell memory formation after mild COVID-19. TCRdb re-derived calls from the 5' RACE reads in MiXCR, one entry per CDR3 protein. The sample records fewer than 50,000 distinct CDR3 sequences, 6% to 9.5% being singletons. Input material: PBMCs or a T cell subset sorted from them (not recorded which). The receptors come from a man aged 18 to 29 who had mild COVID-19 (a few samples of this study predate the infection). Cell type and time point are not known.

Ten or more counts support this clonotype. This chain links TRBV20-1 with TRBJ2-7; D is uncertain. The length of the CDR3 is 14 residues. Germline values: CDR1 DFQATT, CDR2 SNEGSKA (reference sequence). V lost 3 bases and J 3 bases, leaving 15 bases between the germline ends. DNA of the CDR3: TGCAGTGCTAGGTTGAGCGTCACCCGCTACGAGCAGTACTTC. This gives the protein CSARLSVTRYEQYF.

This clonotype has a count of ten or more. The chain has TRBV11-2 and TRBJ2-5, with D unclear. Trimming stripped 3 bases from V and 4 bases from J, with 6 bases between. This CDR3 spans 12 amino acids. CDR1 is SGHAT, CDR2 FQNNGV, per germline. In DNA form, the CDR3 reads TGTGCCAGCAGCTTCGAGTCAGAGACCCAGTACTTC. Protein sequence: CASSFESETQYF.

The chain links TRBV4-3 to TRBJ1-2, with unresolved D. Germline CDR1 LGHNA, CDR2 YSLEER. This CDR3 comprises 13 residues. The V end lost 1 base, the J end lost 4 bases, and 7 bases lay between the germline ends. The CDR3 DNA sequence: TGCGCCAGCAGCCAAGGGGTTACCTATGGCTACACCTTC. Translating it yields CASSQGVTYGYTF.

This clonotype was picked up many times. The rearrangement joins TRBV7-8 to TRBJ2-5; TRBD2 might be the D (5 bases). Trimming took off 7 bases at V and 1 base at J, with 16 bases between the two ends. The CDR3 loop spans 15 amino acids. Per the germline V gene, CDR1 is SGHVS and CDR2 is FQNEAQ. This CDR3 reads CASTVERPTQETQYF. CDR3 bases: TGTGCCAGCACGGTAGAGCGGCCAACCCAAGAGACCCAGTACTTC.

The V call is TRBV23-1, the J call TRBJ2-5; 9 bases are a match to TRBD1. TRBV23-1 belongs to the ORF category, with a function that is uncertain. V trimming: 2 bases; J trimming: 10 bases; junction bases outside the gene matches: 14. The CDR3 has 16 residues. In DNA, the CDR3 is TGCGCCAGCAGTCAAGGGAGGGGACAGGGAGGATCCCACCAGTACTTC. Protein sequence: CASSQGRGQGGSHQYF.

The sample holds a few counts of this clonotype. The chain combines TRBV3-1 with TRBJ2-6; D is possibly TRBD2 (5 bases). The CDR3 is made up of 16 amino acids. The germline V and J ends were trimmed by 4 bases and 2 bases, with 12 bases remaining between them. The germline CDR1 and CDR2 sequences are LGHDT and YNNKEL (reference sequence). The CDR3 region is CASSRNWEPGANVLTF. The CDR3 DNA reads as TGTGCCAGCAGCCGGAATTGGGAGCCTGGGGCCAACGTCCTGACTTTC. The variable domain in full, with the rest retrieved from reference TRBV3-1 and TRBJ2-6, is DTAVSQTPKYLVTQMGNDKSIKCEQNLGHDTMYWYKQDSKKFLKIMFSYNNKELIINETVPNRFSPKSPDKAHLNLHINSLELGDSAVYFCASSRNWEPGANVLTFGAGSRLTVL.

This clonotype was detected ten times or more. This chain uses TRBV5-5 with TRBJ2-5; 11 bases line up with TRBD2. CDR1 is SGHKS, CDR2 YYEKEE, per germline (reference sequence). With 1 base clipped from V and 5 bases from J, the junction kept 4 bases outside the gene matches. This CDR3 region has 15 residues. CDR3 bases: TGTGCCAGCAGCTTGAATAGCGGGGGGGCCGAGACCCAGTACTTC. It translates to CASSLNSGGAETQYF.

The genes are TRBV5-1 and TRBJ1-1; D unresolved. The germline V gene encodes CDR1 SGHRS and CDR2 YFSETQ. The CDR3 extends over 14 amino acids. Trimming shortened V by 2 bases and J by 2 bases, and 10 bases separated the two germline ends. The CDR3 here is CASSFEGRNTEAFF. CDR3 nucleotides: TGCGCCAGCAGCTTTGAGGGAAGAAACACTGAAGCTTTCTTT.

This clonotype was counted only a few times. The chain couples TRBV28 to TRBJ1-2; D perhaps matches TRBD1 (6 bases). From germline, CDR1 is MDHEN and CDR2 SYDVKM. V lost 6 bases and J lost 4, with 9 bases in between. This CDR3 has 12 residues. The CDR3 reads CASRLGAYGYTF. The CDR3 DNA sequence: TGTGCCAGCAGATTGGGGGCCTATGGCTACACCTTC.

The chain joins TRBV5-1 to TRBJ1-1; perhaps TRBD1 as D (6 bases). V was clipped by 0 bases and J by 14 bases, with 17 bases between them. The germline V gene encodes CDR1 SGHRS and CDR2 YFSETQ. The CDR3 has 13 amino acids. The CDR3 here is CASSLEGDVRAFF. CDR3 bases: TGCGCCAGCAGCTTGGAGGGGGACGTAAGAGCGTTCTTT.

The V gene is TRBV12-3 or TRBV12-4, the J gene TRBJ2-3; D tentatively fits TRBD1 or TRBD2 (5 bases each). V was pared by 1 base and J by 3 bases, with 17 bases between. CDR3 length: 17 amino acids. The CDR3 sequence is CASSLGLRGVRTDTQYF. CDR3 nucleotide sequence: TGTGCCAGCAGTTTAGGGCTACGAGGGGTCAGGACAGATACGCAGTATTTT.

This clonotype was recorded at least ten times. This chain uses TRBV12-3 or TRBV12-4 with TRBJ2-3; D gene ambiguous. The CDR3 runs to 14 residues. V dropped 4 bases and J dropped 3 bases, with 11 bases sitting between them. The CDR3 DNA reads TGTGCCAGCAGTTCATCCCCCTGGACAGATACGCAGTATTTT. Translation gives CASSSSPWTDTQYF.

The gene calls are TRBV19 and TRBJ1-1, with D possibly matching TRBD1 (5 bases). V lost 3 bases, J lost 0 bases, and 14 bases lay in between. Germline V gives CDR1 LNHDA, CDR2 SQIVND (reference sequence). The CDR3 has 16 residues. CDR3 residues: CASSIGGGNMNTEAFF. The CDR3, as DNA: TGTGCCAGTAGTATTGGGGGAGGGAACATGAACACTGAAGCTTTCTTT. Supplemented by reference TRBV19 and TRBJ1-1, the full variable domain reads DGGITQSPKYLFRKEGQNVTLSCEQNLNHDAMYWYRQDPGQGLRLIYYSQIVNDFQKGDIAEGYSVSREKKESFPLTVTSAQKNPTAFYLCASSIGGGNMNTEAFFGQGTRLTVV.

The rearrangement joins TRBV18 to TRBJ1-1; TRBD1 matches at 10 bases. The CDR3 has 14 residues. Per germline, CDR1 KGHSH and CDR2 LQKENI. With 6 bases clipped from V and 0 bases from J, the junction kept 1 base outside the gene matches. The CDR3 sequence: CASSGTGVNTEAFF. Written as DNA, the CDR3 is TGTGCCAGCTCCGGGACAGGGGTGAACACTGAAGCTTTCTTT. Full variable domain (outside the CDR3, taken from reference TRBV18 and TRBJ1-1): NAGVMQNPRHLVRRRGQEARLRCSPMKGHSHVYWYRQLPEEGLKFMVYLQKENIIDESGMPKERFSAEFPKEGPSILRIQQVVRGDSAAYFCASSGTGVNTEAFFGQGTRLTVV.

This clonotype has more than one count but fewer than ten. The gene calls are TRBV6-6 and TRBJ2-3, with unresolved D. Germline V lookup: CDR1 MNHNY, CDR2 SVGAGI (reference sequence). The germline V and J ends were trimmed by 2 bases and 9 bases, with 9 bases remaining between them. CDR3 size: 12 residues. CDR3 coding DNA: TGTGCCAGCAGTTACGGTGCAGGAACGCAGTATTTT. It specifies CASSYGAGTQYF.

V gene TRBV5-1 combines with J gene TRBJ1-5; maybe TRBD1 (5 bases). Germline lookup yields CDR1 SGHRS and CDR2 YFSETQ. Trimming left V 3 bases short and J 0 bases short, with 10 bases between. CDR3 length: 15 residues. The CDR3 here is CASSWNGGSNQPQHF. In DNA form, the CDR3 reads TGCGCCAGCAGCTGGAACGGGGGTAGCAATCAGCCCCAGCATTTT.

A few counts support this clonotype. The chain combines TRBV7-6 with TRBJ2-3; D possibly corresponds to TRBD2 (6 bases). The ends were cut back, 1 base at V and 4 bases at J, with 15 bases in the middle. Germline loops: CDR1 SGHVS, CDR2 FNYEAQ. CDR3 size: 16 residues. As DNA, the CDR3 is TGTGCCAGCAGCTTAGTAGGAGGGCTAGAGGCAGATACGCAGTATTTT. It is translated as CASSLVGGLEADTQYF.

The V call is TRBV20-1, the J call TRBJ2-5; 11 bases fit TRBD1. The germline V gene encodes CDR1 DFQATT and CDR2 SNEGSKA (reference sequence). CDR3 length: 14 residues. The junction had 4 bases not matched to a gene; V was cut back by 2 bases and J by 5 bases. The CDR3 DNA follows: TGCAGTGCTAGAAGGACAGGGGGCTTGGAGACCCAGTACTTC. It codes for CSARRTGGLETQYF.

This clonotype was found a few times. The J gene is TRBJ1-4, the V gene TRBV29-1; D remains ambiguous. V dropped 6 bases and J dropped 5 bases, with 4 bases sitting between them. CDR3 length: 10 residues. Germline V CDR1 and CDR2: SQVTM, ANQGSEA. The CDR3 region has the DNA TGCAGCGTCGCAAATGAAAAACTGTTTTTT. This codes for CSVANEKLFF.

This clonotype turned up a few times. This chain uses TRBV12-3 or TRBV12-4 with TRBJ2-5; D possibly corresponds to TRBD1 (6 bases). V lost 4 bases, J lost 7 bases, and 13 bases lay in between. The CDR3 is 13 amino acids. The CDR3 loop reads CASSSRGSGTQYF. Here the CDR3 DNA reads TGTGCCAGCAGTTCCAGGGGAAGTGGGACCCAGTACTTC.

At least ten counts were recorded for this clonotype. The chain combines TRBV7-2 with TRBJ2-1; 13 nucleotides agree with TRBD2. Germline V gene sequence: CDR1 SGHTA, CDR2 FQGNSA. CDR3 size: 18 residues. V dropped 4 bases and J dropped 2; count of bases not matched to a gene: 8. CDR3 in amino acids: CASSSLGTSGVTYNEQFF. CDR3 sequence (DNA): TGTGCCAGCAGCTCCCTTGGGACTAGCGGGGTAACCTACAATGAGCAGTTCTTC. Drawing the rest from reference TRBV7-2 and TRBJ2-1, the complete variable domain is GAGVSQSPSNKVTEKGKDVELRCDPISGHTALYWYRQSLGQGLEFLIYFQGNSAPDKSGLPSDRFSAERTGGSVSTLTIQRTQQEDSAVYLCASSSLGTSGVTYNEQFFGPGTRLTVL.

The gene calls are TRBV7-8 and TRBJ2-5; a possible D gene is TRBD1 (6 bases). Germline CDR1 reads SGHVS; CDR2 reads FQNEAQ. The CDR3 is 14 residues long. V was pared by 5 bases and J by 4 bases, with 14 bases between. The CDR3 DNA follows: TGTGCCAGCAGCAAGGGACAAGCCCCAGAGACCCAGTACTTC. Translated: CASSKGQAPETQYF.

Written as DNA, the CDR3 is TGTGCCAGCAGCTCAGAAGGTTTGACCCAGTACTTC. Translation gives CASSSEGLTQYF. The genes are TRBV11-2 and TRBJ2-5; no clear D gene. The CDR3 has 12 amino acids. In germline, CDR1 is SGHAT, CDR2 FQNNGV. The V and J ends lost 4 bases and 7 bases respectively, with 10 bases between them.